This T cell receptor (beta chain) is drawn from a study of blood T cells in healthy people across ages. Every sample gave at least 5 micrograms of total RNA when it was extracted. Germline V lookup: CDR1 DFQATT, CDR2 SNEGSKA (reference sequence). The ends were cut back, 6 bases at V and 6 bases at J, with 12 bases in the middle. The CDR3 is made up of 12 amino acids. With a J-beta primer mix and a sample-barcoded 5' primer, a second PCR ran about 7 to 12 cycles. TCRdb fed the 5' RACE reads into MiXCR, producing one record per CDR3 protein. The sample holds 1.4 million to 1.5 million distinct CDR3 sequences; roughly 40% are singletons and the top ten take around 8%.

The sequenced sample was blood. This sequence was found in a woman between 18 and 29 years old in good health. This chain connects TRBV20-1 to TRBJ2-1, with D uncertain. CDR3 coding DNA: TGCAGTGCCGTTAGGCCACTCAATGAGCAGTTCTTC. This sequence encodes CSAVRPLNEQFF.